A selection of T cell receptor beta chains follows, all from one sample in a study of identical twins. TCRdb reprocessed the 5' RACE reads with MiXCR, giving one entry per CDR3 protein. The table has 520,000 or so distinct CDR3 sequences, roughly 21% seen once. The sample was also reused in another study, on T cells expressing NK-cell markers.

Sequenced material: CD4+ T cells sorted from blood. The receptors here all came from a woman in her late teens or twenties in good health. Both conserved end residues are part of each CDR3. The order of the fields is V gene, D gene, J gene, clone size, CDR3 protein, CDR3 DNA. The D gene is left open where the match is weak. Clone size appears in some rows only: once, few, many, or a class for an expanded clone.

>TRBV5-1|TRBD1|TRBJ2-5|.
CASGPTGFQETQYF
TGCGCCAGCGGTCCGACAGGGTTCCAAGAGACCCAGTACTTC
>TRBV6-1|TRBD1|TRBJ2-7|many
CASSPGDSREQYF
TGTGCCAGCAGTCCCGGGGACAGTCGCGAGCAGTACTTC
>TRBV6-1|.|TRBJ2-7|.
CASSRPGVLYEQYF
TGTGCCAGCAGTCGACCGGGGGTACTTTACGAGCAGTACTTC
>TRBV6-1|.|TRBJ1-4|few
CASGSGRLTNEKLFF
TGTGCCAGCGGGAGTGGACGGTTGACTAATGAAAAACTGTTTTTT
>TRBV7-9|TRBD2|TRBJ2-3|.
CASSLDGGAMTDTQYF
TGTGCCAGCAGCCTGGACGGGGGGGCTATGACAGATACGCAGTATTTT
>TRBV3-1|.|TRBJ1-1|.
CASIGGTEAFF
TGTGCCAGCATTGGGGGGACTGAAGCTTTCTTT
>TRBV29-1|TRBD2|TRBJ2-3|many
CSLKGLAATDTQYF
TGCAGCCTGAAAGGGCTAGCGGCCACAGATACGCAGTATTTT
>TRBV29-1|.|TRBJ1-1|.
CSVSFRADTEAFF
TGCAGCGTGAGCTTCCGGGCAGACACTGAAGCTTTCTTT
>TRBV6-1|.|TRBJ2-2|.
CASRNSPNTGELFF
TGTGCCAGCAGGAATAGCCCGAACACCGGGGAGCTGTTTTTT
>TRBV19|.|TRBJ2-3|few
CASSIRSASDTQYF
TGTGCCAGTAGTATCCGATCAGCGTCAGATACGCAGTATTTT
>TRBV5-6|TRBD2|TRBJ2-3|.
CASSPRTSTNTQYF
TGTGCCAGCAGCCCTCGGACTAGCACAAATACGCAGTATTTT
>TRBV7-9|.|TRBJ2-3|.
CASSLDGLRTDTQYF
TGTGCCAGCAGCTTAGACGGACTCCGCACAGATACGCAGTATTTT
>TRBV12-3/TRBV12-4|TRBD1|TRBJ1-6|.
CASSDRDSPLHF
TGTGCCAGCAGTGACAGGGATTCACCCCTCCACTTT
>TRBV7-2|TRBD1|TRBJ1-4|.
CASSRQGREKLFF
TGTGCCAGCAGCCGACAGGGGCGGGAAAAACTGTTTTTT
>TRBV12-3/TRBV12-4|.|TRBJ2-7|many
CASSFSWTPREQYF
TGTGCCAGCAGTTTCTCCTGGACTCCTCGAGAGCAGTACTTC
>TRBV12-3/TRBV12-4|.|TRBJ1-6|few
CASSLRGGVSPLHF
TGTGCCAGCAGTTTAAGGGGGGGTGTTTCACCCCTCCACTTT
>TRBV10-3|.|TRBJ2-5|few
CAITKDGRGIPQYF
TGTGCCATCACCAAAGACGGCCGGGGGATTCCCCAGTACTTC
>TRBV2|.|TRBJ2-5|.
CASLRDSNTKTQYF
TGTGCCAGCCTAAGGGACTCGAACACAAAGACCCAGTACTTC
>TRBV20-1|.|TRBJ1-4|many
CSARSPNEKLFF
TGCAGTGCGCGGAGTCCGAATGAAAAACTGTTTTTT
>TRBV9|.|TRBJ2-1|few
CASSSLQGRHEQFF
TGTGCCAGCAGCTCTCTACAGGGAAGGCATGAGCAGTTCTTC
>TRBV29-1|.|TRBJ2-7|.
CSVDGGSSYEQYF
TGCAGCGTTGACGGCGGAAGCTCCTACGAGCAGTACTTC
>TRBV20-1|.|TRBJ1-6|few
CSASRQDSPLHF
TGCAGTGCTTCCCGACAGGATTCACCCCTCCACTTT
>TRBV10-3|.|TRBJ2-2|few
CAISESASGELFF
TGTGCCATCAGTGAGTCGGCTTCCGGGGAGCTGTTTTTT
>TRBV5-4|.|TRBJ2-3|few
CASRLDWRSTDTQYF
TGTGCCAGCAGACTGGACTGGCGAAGCACAGATACGCAGTATTTT
>TRBV12-3/TRBV12-4|.|TRBJ2-1|many
CASSLRRSSYNEQFF
TGTGCCAGCAGTTTAAGGAGAAGCTCCTACAATGAGCAGTTCTTC
>TRBV4-1|TRBD1|TRBJ1-2|.
CASSRGTGGNKVDYGYTF
TGCGCCAGCAGCCGAGGGACAGGGGGCAATAAGGTGGACTATGGCTACACCTTC
>TRBV10-3|.|TRBJ1-2|few
CAISDGPGINYGYTF
TGTGCCATCAGTGACGGTCCGGGAATTAACTATGGCTACACCTTC
>TRBV5-1|TRBD1|TRBJ1-2|few
CASSWGQRSNYGYTF
TGCGCCAGCAGCTGGGGACAGCGCTCTAACTATGGCTACACCTTC
>TRBV15|.|TRBJ2-7|few
CATSRGFDTSYEQYF
TGTGCCACCAGCAGGGGGTTTGACACCTCCTACGAGCAGTACTTC
>TRBV19|TRBD1|TRBJ2-7|few
CASNDRDYEQYF
TGTGCCAGTAACGACAGGGACTACGAGCAGTACTTC
>TRBV7-2|.|TRBJ2-7|.
CASSPQTGSSYEQYF
TGTGCCAGCAGCCCCCAGACAGGAAGCTCCTACGAGCAGTACTTC
>TRBV29-1|.|TRBJ1-2|many
CSVTKERGYTF
TGCAGCGTTACGAAGGAACGCGGCTACACCTTC
>TRBV5-1|TRBD2|TRBJ2-7|.
CASSLVLAGGLAEQYF
TGCGCCAGCAGCTTGGTTCTAGCGGGAGGTTTGGCCGAGCAGTACTTC
>TRBV29-1|.|TRBJ1-2|many
CSVLIGAYGYTF
TGCAGCGTTCTTATAGGGGCCTATGGCTACACCTTC
>TRBV2|.|TRBJ2-7|few
CASMMTRTAQYF
TGTGCCAGCATGATGACCCGAACAGCGCAGTACTTC
>TRBV10-3|TRBD2|TRBJ2-1|.
CATKGLRNNEQFF
TGTGCCACCAAGGGACTACGTAACAATGAGCAGTTCTTC
>TRBV7-2|.|TRBJ2-7|.
CASSLGQLGYEQYF
TGTGCCAGCAGCTTAGGCCAGTTAGGCTACGAGCAGTACTTC
>TRBV6-1|.|TRBJ2-7|.
CASSSRARQSSYEQYF
TGTGCCAGCAGCAGTCGAGCGCGGCAGAGCTCCTACGAGCAGTACTTC
>TRBV12-3/TRBV12-4|.|TRBJ1-5|many
CASSPQGMGSNQPQHF
TGTGCCAGCAGCCCCCAGGGGATGGGGAGCAATCAGCCCCAGCATTTT
>TRBV6-2/TRBV6-3|.|TRBJ2-1|.
CASNAYNEQFF
TGTGCCAGCAATGCGTACAATGAGCAGTTCTTC